Following are 10 T cell receptor beta chains from one sample sequenced in a study of response to subunit inactivated influenza vaccine. A single record per CDR3 protein comes from TCRdb applying MiXCR to the RT-PCR reads. This sample carries 530,000 or so distinct CDR3 sequences, about 25% of them seen once, and the ten largest clones take 1.5% to 2%. The sequencing used CD4+ T cells sorted from PBMCs, collected approximately 5 days after vaccination. These TCRs come from a man in his fifties who received an inactivated influenza vaccine.

The V gene is TRBV5-6, the J gene TRBJ2-7; TRBD1 agrees at 8 bases. The V segment lost 0 bases and the J segment 5 bases; nucleotides outside the gene matches: 16. Germline V lookup: CDR1 SGHDT, CDR2 YYEEEE. There are 18 residues in the CDR3. In DNA, the CDR3 is TGTGCCAGCAGCTTGGCCCGATTGAGTTTGGACAGGGCCGACGAGCAGTACTTC. Its translation: CASSLARLSLDRADEQYF.

This clonotype has more than one count but fewer than ten. This chain links TRBV5-1 with TRBJ2-2; TRBD1 aligns across 7 bases. The CDR3 has 17 amino acids. J was trimmed by 3 bases and V by 2 bases; bases with no gene match: 10. Germline V CDR1 and CDR2: SGHRS, YFSETQ. The CDR3 nucleotides read TGCGCCAGCAGCTTAGCCCCCGTCAGGGGGTACACCGGGGAGCTGTTTTTT. Protein product: CASSLAPVRGYTGELFF.

This clonotype was observed a handful of times. The rearrangement links TRBV4-3 to TRBJ2-7; D might be TRBD2 (5 bases). V shed 0 bases and J shed 3 bases, with 12 bases lying between them. The CDR3 totals 15 residues. Per germline, CDR1 LGHNA and CDR2 YSLEER. CDR3 bases: TGCGCCAGCAGCCAAGATCGCGGGTTCTTCTACGAGCAGTACTTC. This sequence encodes CASSQDRGFFYEQYF.

The rearrangement uses TRBV27 and TRBJ1-2; D is undetermined. CDR1 MNHEY and CDR2 SMNVEV come from the germline V gene (reference sequence). The germline V and J ends were trimmed by 2 bases and 8 bases, with 12 bases remaining between them. The CDR3 extends over 13 amino acids. The CDR3 sequence is CASSLKGPRGYTF. CDR3 nucleotides: TGTGCCAGCAGTTTAAAGGGCCCCAGGGGCTACACCTTC.

The V and J genes are TRBV28 and TRBJ2-2; 11 bases agree with TRBD1. Germline V gene sequence: CDR1 MDHEN, CDR2 SYDVKM. This CDR3 has 14 residues. Unmatched junction bases numbered 3, after V lost 6 bases and J lost 6 bases. CDR3 loop: CASRGTGGSGELFF. Written as DNA, the CDR3 is TGTGCCAGCAGAGGGACAGGGGGTTCCGGGGAGCTGTTTTTT.

This clonotype was counted many times. The V call is TRBV5-1, the J call TRBJ2-7; D is possibly TRBD2 (6 bases). Germline CDR1 is SGHRS and CDR2 is YFSETQ. This CDR3 spans 14 amino acids. The ends were cut back, 0 bases at V and 2 bases at J, with 9 bases in the middle. The CDR3 nucleotides read TGCGCCAGCAGCTTGGATGGCGGGACCTACGAGCAGTACTTC. It specifies CASSLDGGTYEQYF. The full variable domain, its missing parts supplied by reference TRBV5-1 and TRBJ2-7, is KAGVTQTPRYLIKTRGQQVTLSCSPISGHRSVSWYQQTPGQGLQFLFEYFSETQRNKGNFPGRFSGRQFSNSRSEMNVSTLELGDSALYLCASSLDGGTYEQYFGPGTRLTVT.

The genes are TRBV29-1 and TRBJ1-2; the D gene is possibly TRBD1 (6 bases). This CDR3 contains 14 residues. Germline CDR1 is SQVTM and CDR2 is ANQGSEA. Trimming took off 7 bases at V and 5 bases at J, with 20 bases between the two ends. CDR3 sequence (DNA): TGCAGCGCCCTAACTGCGGGGGCAGGGTATGGCTACACCTTC. The encoded protein is CSALTAGAGYGYTF.

V and J are TRBV15 and TRBJ2-5; 10 positions match TRBD1. V was clipped by 6 bases and J by 4 bases; unmatched bases: 2. CDR3 length equals 13 residues. Germline loops: CDR1 LNHNV, CDR2 YYDKDF (reference sequence). The DNA of the CDR3 is TGTGCCACCAGGACAGGGGGCAGAGAGACCCAGTACTTC. Amino acid sequence: CATRTGGRETQYF.

There are a few counts of this clonotype. The chain employs TRBV20-1 and TRBJ2-5, with 8 bases matching TRBD2. The germline V gene has CDR1 DFQATT and CDR2 SNEGSKA (reference sequence). This CDR3 is 14 amino acids long. Germline trimming cut 5 bases from V and 7 bases from J; bases unmatched to any gene: 12. The CDR3 coding sequence is TGCAGTGCTCCCTCGGCGGGGGGCAAGCGGACCCAGTACTTC. It is translated as CSAPSAGGKRTQYF.

The V and J genes are TRBV3-1 and TRBJ2-7, with a tentative D call TRBD1 (6 bases). The germline gives CDR1 LGHDT, CDR2 YNNKEL (reference sequence). There are 16 residues in the CDR3. Trimming removed 4 bases at V and 5 bases at J, with 21 bases between. CDR3 in amino acids: CASSPYAQGIHHEQYF. The CDR3 nucleotides are TGTGCCAGCAGCCCCTATGCACAGGGCATCCACCACGAGCAGTACTTC.